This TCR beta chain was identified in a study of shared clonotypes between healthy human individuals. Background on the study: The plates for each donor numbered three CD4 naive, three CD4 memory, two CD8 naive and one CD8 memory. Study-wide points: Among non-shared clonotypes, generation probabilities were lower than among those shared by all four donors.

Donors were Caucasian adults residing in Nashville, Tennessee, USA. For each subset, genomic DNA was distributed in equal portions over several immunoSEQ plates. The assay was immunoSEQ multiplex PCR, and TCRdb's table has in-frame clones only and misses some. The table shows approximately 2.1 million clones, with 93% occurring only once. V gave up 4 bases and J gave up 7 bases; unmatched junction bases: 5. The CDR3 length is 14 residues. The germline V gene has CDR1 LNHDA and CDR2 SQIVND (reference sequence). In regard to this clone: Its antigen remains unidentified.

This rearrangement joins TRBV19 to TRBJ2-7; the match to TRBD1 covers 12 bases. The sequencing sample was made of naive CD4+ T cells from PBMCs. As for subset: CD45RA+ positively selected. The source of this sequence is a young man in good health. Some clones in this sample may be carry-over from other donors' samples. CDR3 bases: TGTGCCAGTAGTACGGGACAGGGGGCGGGGGAGCAGTACTTC. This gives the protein CASSTGQGAGEQYF.